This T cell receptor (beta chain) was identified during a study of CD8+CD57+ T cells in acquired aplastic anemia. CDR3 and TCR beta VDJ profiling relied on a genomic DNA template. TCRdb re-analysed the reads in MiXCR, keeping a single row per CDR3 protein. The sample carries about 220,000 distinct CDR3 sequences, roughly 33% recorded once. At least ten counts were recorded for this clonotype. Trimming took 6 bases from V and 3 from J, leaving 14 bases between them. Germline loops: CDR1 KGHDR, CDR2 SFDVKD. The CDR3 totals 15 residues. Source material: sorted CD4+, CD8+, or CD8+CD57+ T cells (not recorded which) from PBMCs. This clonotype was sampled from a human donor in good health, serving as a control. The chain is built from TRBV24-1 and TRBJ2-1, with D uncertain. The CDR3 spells CATSRASWGYNEQFF. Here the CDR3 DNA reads TGTGCCACCAGTAGAGCAAGTTGGGGCTACAATGAGCAGTTCTTC.